One and the same sample provided the 9 T cell receptor beta chains below, sequenced in a study of cytomegalovirus exposure and HLA in healthy donors. Primers included in the PCR were 60 Vbeta and 13 Jbeta primers. Sequencing used immunoSEQ multiplex PCR; TCRdb keeps in-frame clones, though not all of them. The sample holds about 180,000 clones, about four fifths seen once. The sample taken for sequencing was PBMCs. Receptors were obtained from a male donor in good health and CMV-seronegative.

This chain connects TRBV25-1 to TRBJ1-2; a weak D match, TRBD1 (6 bases). CDR1 is MGHDK and CDR2 is SYGVNS in the germline V gene. There are 15 residues in the CDR3. Between the trimmed V and J ends, which lost 4 bases and 4 bases, there was a span of 16 bases. The CDR3 loop reads CASSAWGGTSYGYTF. The CDR3 DNA reads as TGTGCCAGCAGTGCCTGGGGGGGCACAAGCTATGGCTACACCTTC.

A remark on this clone: Other DNA sequences from this sample encode an identical CDR3 as well. The V gene is TRBV15, the J gene TRBJ1-5; no clear D gene. V was pared by 6 bases and J by 2 bases, with 14 bases between. The length of the CDR3 is 15 residues. The germline gives CDR1 LNHNV, CDR2 YYDKDF (reference sequence). As DNA, the CDR3 is TGTGCCACCAGAGGGTCCGGGGAACGCAATCAGCCCCAGCATTTT. This gives the protein CATRGSGERNQPQHF.

This chain links TRBV2 with TRBJ1-5; no firm D call. The CDR3 is made up of 13 amino acids. From germline, CDR1 is SNHLY and CDR2 FYNNEI. V was clipped by 6 bases and J by 3 bases, with 9 bases between them. CDR3 bases: TGTGCCAGCAGCCTCCAGGTCAATCAGCCCCAGCATTTT. Protein: CASSLQVNQPQHF.

The CDR3 region is CASSLSRAGDTQYF. CDR3 sequence (DNA): TGTGCCAGCAGCTTGTCTAGGGCGGGGGATACGCAGTATTTT. The chain joins TRBV5-8 to TRBJ2-3; TRBD2 is a possible D gene (6 bases). V was cut by 1 base and J by 6 bases, with 12 bases left in between. The CDR3 runs 14 residues. The germline V gene has CDR1 SGHTS and CDR2 YDEGEE.

The CDR3 spells CASSSFSNQPQHF. Here the CDR3 DNA reads TGTGCCAGTAGTTCCTTTAGCAATCAGCCCCAGCATTTT. The chain joins TRBV19 to TRBJ1-5; D gene unclear. V lost 5 bases to trimming and J lost 0 bases, with 5 bases between them. There are 13 residues in the CDR3. Germline CDR1 and CDR2: LNHDA and SQIVND (reference sequence). Together with reference TRBV19 and TRBJ1-5, the CDR3 gives the full variable domain: DGGITQSPKYLFRKEGQNVTLSCEQNLNHDAMYWYRQDPGQGLRLIYYSQIVNDFQKGDIAEGYSVSREKKESFPLTVTSAQKNPTAFYLCASSSFSNQPQHFGDGTRLSIL.

CDR3 loop: CASSPAVITSGANNEQFF. Here the CDR3 DNA reads TGTGCCAGCTCACCAGCGGTTATTACTAGCGGGGCAAACAATGAGCAGTTCTTC. V usage is TRBV18 and J usage is TRBJ2-1; 10 bases match TRBD2. CDR3 length: 18 residues. Germline V CDR1 and CDR2: KGHSH, LQKENI. The V segment lost 2 bases and the J segment 5 bases; nucleotides outside the gene matches: 12.

This chain connects TRBV11-3 to TRBJ2-3; the D is unclear. Germline lookup yields CDR1 SGHNT and CDR2 YENEEA. V shed 5 bases and J shed 2 bases, with 29 bases lying between them. The CDR3 runs 20 residues. The CDR3: CASSRYEAEDRKTDTDTQYF. The CDR3 DNA follows: TGTGCCAGCAGCCGTTATGAGGCTGAAGATCGTAAGACCGACACAGATACGCAGTATTTT.

The gene calls are TRBV27 and TRBJ1-2; 7 bases line up with TRBD1. Trimming at V came to 4 bases and at J to 2 bases, leaving 10 bases not matched to a gene. Germline V gives CDR1 MNHEY, CDR2 SMNVEV (reference sequence). The CDR3 contains 16 residues. The CDR3 coding sequence is TGTGCCAGCAGTTCACTGCCGGGACAGAGAAACTATGGCTACACCTTC. It yields the protein CASSSLPGQRNYGYTF.

This CDR3 reads CASSLQGGQPQHF. CDR3 nucleotides: TGCGCCAGCAGCTTACAGGGTGGGCAGCCCCAGCATTTT. The chain employs TRBV5-1 and TRBJ1-5, with D possibly TRBD1 on 6 matching bases. Germline V gene sequence: CDR1 SGHRS, CDR2 YFSETQ. V was clipped by 2 bases and J by 7 bases, with 10 bases between them. The CDR3 spans 13 residues.